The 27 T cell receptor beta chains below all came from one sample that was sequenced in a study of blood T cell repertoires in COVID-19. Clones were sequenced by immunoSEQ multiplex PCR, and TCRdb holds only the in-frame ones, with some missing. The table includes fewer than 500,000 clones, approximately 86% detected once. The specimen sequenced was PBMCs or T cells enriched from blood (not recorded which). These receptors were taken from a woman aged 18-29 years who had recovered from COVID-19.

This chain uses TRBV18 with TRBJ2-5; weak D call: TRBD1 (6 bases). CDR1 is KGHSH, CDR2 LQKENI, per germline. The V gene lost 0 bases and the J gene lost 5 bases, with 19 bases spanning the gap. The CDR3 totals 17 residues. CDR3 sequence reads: CASSPPSMGHLGETQYF. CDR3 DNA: TGTGCCAGCTCACCACCTTCTATGGGACATCTGGGGGAGACCCAGTACTTC.

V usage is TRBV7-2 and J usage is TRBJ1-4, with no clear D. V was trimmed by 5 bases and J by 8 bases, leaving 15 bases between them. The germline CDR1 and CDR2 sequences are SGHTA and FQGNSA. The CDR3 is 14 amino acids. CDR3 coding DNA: TGTGCCAGCAGCCCCCCCGGGGTACAGGAAAAACTGTTTTTT. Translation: CASSPPGVQEKLFF.

The CDR3 DNA reads TGCGCCAGCAGTCAATCGGAAGGCAGGGCCCGATCGCGAGCCAAAAACATTCAGTACTTC. As protein: CASSQSEGRARSRAKNIQYF. This chain links TRBV23-1 with TRBJ2-4, with D possibly matching TRBD1 (5 bases). TRBV23-1 is reported as an ORF; its role is uncertain. The CDR3 is 20 residues long. V was shortened by 0 bases and J by 0 bases, with 21 bases between the two germline ends.

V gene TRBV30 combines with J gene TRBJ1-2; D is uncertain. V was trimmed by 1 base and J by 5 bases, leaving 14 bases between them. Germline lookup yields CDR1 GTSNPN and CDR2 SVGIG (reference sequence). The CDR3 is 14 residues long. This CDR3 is CAWSETSSGYGYTF. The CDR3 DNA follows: TGTGCCTGGAGTGAAACCTCTAGCGGGTATGGCTACACCTTC.

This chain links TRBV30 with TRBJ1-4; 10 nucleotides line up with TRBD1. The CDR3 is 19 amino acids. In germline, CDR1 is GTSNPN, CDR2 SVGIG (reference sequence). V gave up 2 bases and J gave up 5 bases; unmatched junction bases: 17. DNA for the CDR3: TGTGCCTGGAGTCCTCTTAAAACCATACCGGGACAGGGGAATGAAAAACTGTTTTTT. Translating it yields CAWSPLKTIPGQGNEKLFF.

CDR3 amino acids: CASSRGLSSVDTQYF. In nucleotides, the CDR3 is TGTGCCAGCAGCCGTGGACTATCCTCAGTCGATACGCAGTATTTT. The genes are TRBV4-2 and TRBJ2-3, with D possibly TRBD2 on 6 matching bases. CDR1 and CDR2 from the germline V gene are LGHNA and YNFKEQ. V was clipped by 4 bases and J by 6 bases, with 17 bases between them. The CDR3 loop spans 15 amino acids.

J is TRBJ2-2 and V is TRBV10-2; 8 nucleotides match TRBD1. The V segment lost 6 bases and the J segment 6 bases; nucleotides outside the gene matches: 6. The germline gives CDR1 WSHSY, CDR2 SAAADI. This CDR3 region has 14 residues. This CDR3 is CASRGTGGAGELFF. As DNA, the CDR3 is TGCGCCAGCAGGGGGACAGGCGGGGCCGGGGAGCTGTTTTTT.

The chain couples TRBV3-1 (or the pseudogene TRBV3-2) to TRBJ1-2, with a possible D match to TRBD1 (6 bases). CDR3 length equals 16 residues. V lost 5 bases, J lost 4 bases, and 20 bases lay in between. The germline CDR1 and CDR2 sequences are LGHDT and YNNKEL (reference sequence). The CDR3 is CASSKKTGPSVYGYTF. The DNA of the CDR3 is TGTGCCAGCAGCAAAAAGACAGGACCCTCGGTCTATGGCTACACCTTC.

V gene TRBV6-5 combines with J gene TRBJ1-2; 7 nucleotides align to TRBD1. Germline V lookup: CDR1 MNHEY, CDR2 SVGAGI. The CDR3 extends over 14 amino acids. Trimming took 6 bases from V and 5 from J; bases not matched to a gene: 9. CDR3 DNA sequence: TGTGCCAGCAGCCTATACCGGGACAGTTATGGCTACACCTTC. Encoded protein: CASSLYRDSYGYTF.

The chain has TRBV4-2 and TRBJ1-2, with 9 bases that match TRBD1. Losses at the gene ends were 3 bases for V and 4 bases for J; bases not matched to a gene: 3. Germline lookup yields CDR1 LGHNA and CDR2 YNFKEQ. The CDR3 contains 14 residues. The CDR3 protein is CASSQDRGAYGYTF. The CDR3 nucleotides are TGTGCCAGCAGCCAGGACAGGGGTGCCTATGGCTACACCTTC.

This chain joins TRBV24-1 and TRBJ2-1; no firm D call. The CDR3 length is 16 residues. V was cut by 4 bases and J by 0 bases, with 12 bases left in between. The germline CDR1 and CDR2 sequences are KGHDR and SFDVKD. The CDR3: CATSDSRGSSYNEQFF. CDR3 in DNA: TGTGCCACCAGTGACTCCCGAGGTAGCTCCTACAATGAGCAGTTCTTC.

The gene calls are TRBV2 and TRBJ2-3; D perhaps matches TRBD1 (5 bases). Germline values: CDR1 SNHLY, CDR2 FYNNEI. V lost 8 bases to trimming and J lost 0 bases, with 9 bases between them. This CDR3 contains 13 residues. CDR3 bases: TGTGCCAGCTCCAGGGAAAGCACAGATACGCAGTATTTT. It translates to CASSRESTDTQYF.

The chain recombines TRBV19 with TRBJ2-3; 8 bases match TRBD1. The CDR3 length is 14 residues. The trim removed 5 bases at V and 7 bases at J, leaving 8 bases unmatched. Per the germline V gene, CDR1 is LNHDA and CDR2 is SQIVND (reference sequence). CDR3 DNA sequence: TGTGCCAGTAGTCCCCAGGGGGCTCTTAATACGCAGTATTTT. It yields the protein CASSPQGALNTQYF.

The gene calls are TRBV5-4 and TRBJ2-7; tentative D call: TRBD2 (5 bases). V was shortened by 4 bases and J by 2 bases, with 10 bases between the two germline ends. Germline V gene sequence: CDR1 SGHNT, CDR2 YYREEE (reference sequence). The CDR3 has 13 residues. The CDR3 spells CASSPLGAYEQYF. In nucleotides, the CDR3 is TGTGCCAGCAGCCCACTAGGCGCCTACGAGCAGTACTTC.

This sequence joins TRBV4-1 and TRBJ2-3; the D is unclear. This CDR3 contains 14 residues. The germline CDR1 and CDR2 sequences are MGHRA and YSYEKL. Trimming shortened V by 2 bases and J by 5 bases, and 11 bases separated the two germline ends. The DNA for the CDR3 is TGCGCCAGCAGCCAATTTTCCTCGAGAGATACGCAGTATTTT. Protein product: CASSQFSSRDTQYF.

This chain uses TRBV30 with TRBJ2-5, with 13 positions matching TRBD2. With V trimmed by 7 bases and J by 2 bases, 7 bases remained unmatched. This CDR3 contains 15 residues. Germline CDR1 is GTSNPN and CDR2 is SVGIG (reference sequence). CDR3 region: CAFQGLAGSQETQYF. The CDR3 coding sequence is TGTGCCTTTCAGGGACTAGCGGGGAGTCAAGAGACCCAGTACTTC.

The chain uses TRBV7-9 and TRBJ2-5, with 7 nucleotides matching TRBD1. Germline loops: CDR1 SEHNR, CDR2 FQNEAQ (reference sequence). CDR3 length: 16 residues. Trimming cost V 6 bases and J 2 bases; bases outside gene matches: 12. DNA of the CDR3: TGTGCCAGCAGTCCGAGAGGGGGCGTTTGGCAAGAGACCCAGTACTTC. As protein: CASSPRGGVWQETQYF. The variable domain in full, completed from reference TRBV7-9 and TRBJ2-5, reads DTGVSQNPRHKITKRGQNVTFRCDPISEHNRLYWYRQTLGQGPEFLTYFQNEAQLEKSRLLSDRFSAERPKGSFSTLEIQRTEQGDSAMYLCASSPRGGVWQETQYFGPGTRLLVL.

In nucleotides, the CDR3 is TGTGCCAGCAGCTTTCGGAGGGGGACAGGGATGAACACTGAAGCTTTCTTT. Translation: CASSFRRGTGMNTEAFF. The gene calls are TRBV11-2 and TRBJ1-1; 9 positions match TRBD1. Germline V gives CDR1 SGHAT, CDR2 FQNNGV. The CDR3 contains 17 residues. The V gene end was trimmed by 3 bases and the J gene end by 0 bases; junction bases not matched to a gene: 8.

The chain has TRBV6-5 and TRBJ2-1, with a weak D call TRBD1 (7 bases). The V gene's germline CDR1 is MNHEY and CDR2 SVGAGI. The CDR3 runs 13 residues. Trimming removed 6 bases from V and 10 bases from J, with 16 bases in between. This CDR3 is CASRGLDRSEQFF. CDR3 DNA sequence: TGTGCCAGCAGGGGACTGGACAGGTCCGAGCAGTTCTTC.

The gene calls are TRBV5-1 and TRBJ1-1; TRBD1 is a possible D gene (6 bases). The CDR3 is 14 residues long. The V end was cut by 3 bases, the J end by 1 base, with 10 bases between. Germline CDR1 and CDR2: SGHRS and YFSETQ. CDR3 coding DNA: TGCGCCAGCAGCTGGGGGCTCTCGAACACTGAAGCTTTCTTT. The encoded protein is CASSWGLSNTEAFF. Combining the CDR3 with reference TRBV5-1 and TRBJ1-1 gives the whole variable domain KAGVTQTPRYLIKTRGQQVTLSCSPISGHRSVSWYQQTPGQGLQFLFEYFSETQRNKGNFPGRFSGRQFSNSRSEMNVSTLELGDSALYLCASSWGLSNTEAFFGQGTRLTVV.

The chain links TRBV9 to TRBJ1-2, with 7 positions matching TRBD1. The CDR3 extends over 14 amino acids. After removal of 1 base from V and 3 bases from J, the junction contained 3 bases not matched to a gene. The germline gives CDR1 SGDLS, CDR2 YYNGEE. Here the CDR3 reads CASSVFGTDYGYTF. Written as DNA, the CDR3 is TGTGCCAGCAGCGTATTCGGGACAGACTATGGCTACACCTTC.

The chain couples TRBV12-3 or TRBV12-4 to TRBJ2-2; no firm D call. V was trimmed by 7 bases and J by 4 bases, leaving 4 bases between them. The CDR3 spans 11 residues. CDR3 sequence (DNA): TGTGCCAGCACCTCCACCGGGGAGCTGTTTTTT. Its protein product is CASTSTGELFF.

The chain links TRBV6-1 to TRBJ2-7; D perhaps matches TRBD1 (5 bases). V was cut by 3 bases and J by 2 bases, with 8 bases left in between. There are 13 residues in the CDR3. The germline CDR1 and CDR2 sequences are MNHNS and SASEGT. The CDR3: CASSEVRAYEQYF. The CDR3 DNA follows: TGTGCCAGCAGTGAGGTCAGGGCCTACGAGCAGTACTTC.

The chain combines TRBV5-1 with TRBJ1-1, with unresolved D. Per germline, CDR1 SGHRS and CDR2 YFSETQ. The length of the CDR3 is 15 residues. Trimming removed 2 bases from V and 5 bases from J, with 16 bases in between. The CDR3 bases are TGCGCCAGCAGCTTAGAACAATTATCGATTACTGAAGCTTTCTTT. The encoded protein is CASSLEQLSITEAFF.

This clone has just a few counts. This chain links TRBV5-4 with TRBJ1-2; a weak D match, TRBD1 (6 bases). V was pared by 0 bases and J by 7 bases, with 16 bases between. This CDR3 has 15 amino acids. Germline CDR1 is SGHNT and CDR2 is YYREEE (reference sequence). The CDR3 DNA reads TGTGCCAGCAGCTTGGGAGGGGCAGGGGCAGGTGGCTACACCTTC. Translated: CASSLGGAGAGGYTF.

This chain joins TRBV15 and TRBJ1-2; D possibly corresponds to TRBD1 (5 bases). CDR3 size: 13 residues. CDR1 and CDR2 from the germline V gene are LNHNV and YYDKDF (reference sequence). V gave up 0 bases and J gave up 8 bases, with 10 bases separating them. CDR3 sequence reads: CATSRERDLGYTF. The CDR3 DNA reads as TGTGCCACCAGCAGAGAACGGGACTTGGGCTACACCTTC.

In DNA form, the CDR3 reads TGCGCCAGCAGCTCGACAGCCCCCTATGGCTACACCTTC. It encodes CASSSTAPYGYTF. The chain uses TRBV5-1 and TRBJ1-2; weak D call: TRBD1 (5 bases). The CDR3 has 13 amino acids. CDR1 is SGHRS, CDR2 YFSETQ, per germline. The germline V and J ends were trimmed by 3 bases and 4 bases, with 10 bases remaining between them.